These 22 T cell receptor beta chains originate from one sample sequenced in a study of control samples from healthy donors and cancer patients. Sequencing was performed with immunoSEQ multiplex PCR; in TCRdb, only in-frame clones are kept and a portion is missing. The profile shows some 120,000 clones, 70% to 90% of them singletons. The specimen sequenced was blood. These receptors all come from a woman between 65 and 79 years old in good health.

The gene calls are TRBV7-8 and TRBJ2-5; D remains ambiguous. Germline V gives CDR1 SGHVS, CDR2 FQNEAQ. Trimming removed 8 bases at V and 1 base at J, with 14 bases between. CDR3 length: 14 residues. The CDR3 DNA is TGTGCCAGCGGGGATAGGTCGACCCAAGAGACCCAGTACTTC. This encodes CASGDRSTQETQYF.

This chain joins TRBV29-1 and TRBJ2-3; 10 bases fit TRBD1. Per germline, CDR1 SQVTM and CDR2 ANQGSEA. V was pared by 5 bases and J by 0 bases, with 14 bases of the junction left unmatched. This CDR3 region has 18 residues. CDR3 nucleotide sequence: TGCAGCGTTTCTAACCCTATGACAGGGGGCATGAGCACAGATACGCAGTATTTT. It is translated as CSVSNPMTGGMSTDTQYF.

The rearrangement joins TRBV10-3 to TRBJ1-3; D may be TRBD1 (5 bases). Germline V gene lookup returns CDR1 ENHRY and CDR2 SYGVKD. V lost 0 bases to trimming and J lost 2 bases, with 11 bases between them. The CDR3 totals 16 residues. Here the CDR3 reads CAISESGAQTGNTIYF. DNA for the CDR3: TGTGCCATCAGTGAGTCTGGGGCGCAGACTGGAAACACCATATATTTT.

The chain links TRBV5-1 to TRBJ2-3, with D unresolved. Germline CDR1 is SGHRS and CDR2 is YFSETQ. The CDR3 runs to 15 residues. V was shortened by 3 bases and J by 1 base, with 12 bases between the two germline ends. The CDR3 reads CASSYGLRGTDTQYF. The CDR3 bases are TGCGCCAGCAGCTATGGCCTTAGGGGCACAGATACGCAGTATTTT.

The chain combines TRBV6-2 or TRBV6-3 with TRBJ1-5; no definite D call. Germline loops: CDR1 MNHEY, CDR2 SVGEGT. This CDR3 has 15 amino acids. V lost 7 bases and J 0 bases, leaving 13 bases between the germline ends. CDR3 residues: CASNPARHSNQPQHF. In DNA form, the CDR3 reads TGTGCCAGCAACCCCGCGAGACATAGCAATCAGCCCCAGCATTTT.

This sequence joins TRBV7-2 and TRBJ1-1; perhaps TRBD1 as D (5 bases). CDR1 and CDR2 (germline): SGHTA, FQGNSA. V lost 5 bases, J lost 3 bases, and 16 bases lay in between. The CDR3 length is 15 residues. CDR3 sequence: CASSPQRAGHTEAFF. The CDR3 region has the DNA TGTGCCAGCAGCCCTCAGAGGGCAGGGCACACTGAAGCTTTCTTT.

The chain combines TRBV2 with TRBJ2-1, with 8 bases aligning to TRBD1. CDR1 SNHLY and CDR2 FYNNEI come from the germline V gene. CDR3 length: 17 amino acids. V was pared by 6 bases and J by 7 bases, with 17 bases of the junction left unmatched. CDR3 residues: CASRKLSGTGTKNEQFF. CDR3 bases: TGTGCCAGCAGGAAACTGTCTGGGACAGGCACGAAGAATGAGCAGTTCTTC.

This clone was counted once. V usage is TRBV7-3 and J usage is TRBJ2-2, with D hard to call. This CDR3 spans 15 amino acids. From germline, CDR1 is SGHTA and CDR2 FQGTGA. Trimming took off 3 bases at V and 0 bases at J, with 8 bases between the two ends. The CDR3 DNA reads TGTGCCAGCAGCTTGAGGCGCTCGAACACCGGGGAGCTGTTTTTT. It specifies CASSLRRSNTGELFF.

The chain joins TRBV10-1 to TRBJ2-3; D is ambiguous. V was trimmed by 6 bases and J by 5 bases, leaving 12 bases between them. Germline assignment: CDR1 WNHNN and CDR2 SYGVQD (reference sequence). The CDR3 runs to 13 residues. The DNA for the CDR3 is TGCGCCAGCAGCGCTTCGGTGGGAGATACGCAGTATTTT. Encoded protein: CASSASVGDTQYF.

This clone was detected only once. The CDR3 region is CASSLILQGDYGYTF. The CDR3 bases are TGTGCCAGCAGCTTAATTCTTCAGGGAGACTATGGCTACACCTTC. The chain joins TRBV7-9 to TRBJ1-2; possible D gene TRBD1, 5 bases. This CDR3 region has 15 residues. CDR1 and CDR2 (germline): SEHNR, FQNEAQ (reference sequence). V was cut by 2 bases and J by 3 bases, with 13 bases left in between.

The chain joins TRBV9 to TRBJ1-4; D unclear. The V and J ends lost 0 bases and 7 bases respectively, with 16 bases between them. The CDR3 consists of 16 residues. Germline V CDR1 and CDR2: SGDLS, YYNGEE. CDR3 bases: TGTGCCAGCAGCGTAGATTTTGGCCACGAGGGTGAAAAACTGTTTTTT. It yields the protein CASSVDFGHEGEKLFF.

In its sample, this clone was seen a few times. The V gene is TRBV10-1, the J gene TRBJ1-5; a weak D match, TRBD1 (5 bases). The CDR3 consists of 13 residues. V gave up 0 bases and J gave up 5 bases, with 5 bases separating them. Germline CDR1 reads WNHNN; CDR2 reads SYGVQD (reference sequence). The CDR3 reads CASSESQDQPQHF. The CDR3 DNA reads as TGCGCCAGCAGTGAGTCACAGGATCAGCCCCAGCATTTT.

The chain uses TRBV10-3 and TRBJ1-6, with D possibly matching TRBD1 (6 bases). CDR3 length equals 14 residues. V was shortened by 0 bases and J by 9 bases, with 9 bases between the two germline ends. Looked up from germline, CDR1 is ENHRY and CDR2 is SYGVKD. The CDR3 nucleotides read TGTGCCATCAGTGAGTCCACAGGGATTTCACCCCTCCACTTT. Translated: CAISESTGISPLHF.

The V gene is TRBV5-1, the J gene TRBJ2-5; possible D gene TRBD2, 5 bases. This CDR3 contains 13 residues. Germline V gives CDR1 SGHRS, CDR2 YFSETQ. Trimming removed 0 bases at V and 7 bases at J, with 10 bases between. The CDR3 spells CASSLDIRGTQYF. CDR3 nucleotide sequence: TGCGCCAGCAGCTTGGACATCCGGGGGACCCAGTACTTC.

The rearrangement joins TRBV12-3 or TRBV12-4 to TRBJ1-2, with 8 positions matching TRBD1. V lost 3 bases to trimming and J lost 7 bases; unmatched junction nucleotides: 4. The CDR3 runs 13 residues. CDR3 in amino acids: CASSLLGQGGYTF. CDR3 nucleotides: TGTGCCAGCAGTTTGCTAGGACAGGGTGGCTACACCTTC.

The chain uses TRBV19 and TRBJ1-6, with 9 bases fitting TRBD1. From germline, CDR1 is LNHDA and CDR2 SQIVND (reference sequence). This CDR3 is 15 amino acids long. V dropped 5 bases and J dropped 9; count of bases not matched to a gene: 8. Here the CDR3 reads CASSSRDRVPSPLHF. CDR3 sequence (DNA): TGTGCCAGTAGTTCCCGGGACAGGGTCCCTTCACCCCTCCACTTT.

The chain joins TRBV20-1 to TRBJ2-7; no clear D. The CDR3 covers 11 residues. Trimming took 3 bases from V and 3 from J, leaving 6 bases between them. Germline V lookup: CDR1 DFQATT, CDR2 SNEGSKA (reference sequence). DNA for the CDR3: TGCAGTGCTAGCATCCGCTACGAGCAGTACTTC. Protein sequence: CSASIRYEQYF.

J is TRBJ1-2 and V is TRBV4-2; 8 positions agree with TRBD1. Germline CDR1 reads LGHNA; CDR2 reads YNFKEQ. This CDR3 has 13 amino acids. The trim removed 6 bases at V and 4 bases at J, leaving 4 bases unmatched. Written as DNA, the CDR3 is TGTGCCAGCAGACGTACAGGGGGCTATGGCTACACCTTC. Its translation is CASRRTGGYGYTF.

This chain joins TRBV28 and TRBJ1-5, with D possibly matching TRBD1 (5 bases). The length of the CDR3 is 15 residues. CDR1 is MDHEN and CDR2 is SYDVKM in the germline V gene. The V end was cut by 7 bases, the J end by 0 bases, with 13 bases between. The CDR3 nucleotides are TGTGCCAGCATAGGGACGGCGGATAGCAATCAGCCCCAGCATTTT. It yields the protein CASIGTADSNQPQHF. The variable domain in full, completed from reference TRBV28 and TRBJ1-5, reads DVKVTQSSRYLVKRTGEKVFLECVQDMDHENMFWYRQDPGLGLRLIYFSYDVKMKEKGDIPEGYSVSREKKERFSLILESASTNQTSMYLCASIGTADSNQPQHFGDGTRLSIL.

The genes are TRBV7-3 and TRBJ1-2; D perhaps matches TRBD1 (5 bases). CDR1 is SGHTA, CDR2 FQGTGA, per germline. CDR3 length: 15 residues. Trimming pared 5 bases from V and 1 base from J, leaving 14 bases between. CDR3 sequence: CASSEGRGSNYGYTF. The CDR3 DNA is TGTGCCAGCAGCGAAGGTCGGGGGAGTAACTATGGCTACACCTTC.

Only a few counts were recorded for this clone. The CDR3 sequence: CASSPGMNTGELFF. The CDR3 region has the DNA TGTGCCAGCAGCCCCGGCATGAACACCGGGGAGCTGTTTTTT. The gene calls are TRBV3-1 (or the pseudogene TRBV3-2) and TRBJ2-2; D is uncertain. The V end was cut by 4 bases, the J end by 1 base, with 7 bases between. CDR1 LGHDT and CDR2 YNNKEL come from the germline V gene (reference sequence). The CDR3 has 14 amino acids.

This sequence joins TRBV12-5 and TRBJ2-7; 8 bases are shared with TRBD1. The CDR3 contains 15 residues. From germline, CDR1 is LGHNT and CDR2 FRNRAP. Trimming cost V 3 bases and J 4 bases; bases outside gene matches: 8. In DNA, the CDR3 is TGTGCTAGTGGTTTTACCCGGGACAGGAGTTACGAGCAGTACTTC. Its translation: CASGFTRDRSYEQYF.